These 27 T cell receptor beta chains were sequenced from one sample in a study of T cells in Graves' hyperthyroidism and ophthalmopathy. TCR beta CDR3 regions were amplified from RNA transcripts. HTBI primers were employed in a first-round RT-PCR of the TCR CDR3. TCRdb re-called the multiplex PCR reads with MiXCR, one entry per CDR3 protein. The sample includes some 690,000 distinct CDR3 sequences, approximately 15% of them seen just once. Sequencing was performed on blood. Receptor source: a man aged 45-65 years with Graves' hyperthyroidism.

The V and J genes are TRBV7-9 and TRBJ1-5, with TRBD1 as a possible D gene (6 bases). The CDR3 has 16 residues. Germline-derived CDR1 and CDR2 are SEHNR and FQNEAQ (reference sequence). Trimming removed 5 bases from V and 2 bases from J, with 16 bases in between. CDR3 region: CASSRNREGGNQPQHF. The CDR3 coding sequence is TGTGCCAGCAGCCGAAACAGGGAAGGGGGCAATCAGCCCCAGCATTTT.

In its sample, this clonotype was seen many times. The rearrangement joins TRBV3-1 to TRBJ2-2; the D is unclear. Trimming left V 6 bases short and J 6 bases short, with 14 bases between. Germline CDR1 and CDR2: LGHDT and YNNKEL (reference sequence). The CDR3 has 14 residues. The CDR3 DNA is TGTGCCAGCAGTCCTCGGGCAAACGCCGGGGAGCTGTTTTTT. Its protein product is CASSPRANAGELFF.

This clonotype was detected many times. This chain connects TRBV20-1 to TRBJ2-5; the D gene is possibly TRBD2 (6 bases). There are 15 residues in the CDR3. V was cut by 4 bases and J by 0 bases, with 15 bases left in between. Germline CDR1 DFQATT, CDR2 SNEGSKA (reference sequence). CDR3 in DNA: TGCAGTGCTACCCACCGGGACTTTAACCAAGAGACCCAGTACTTC. Translated: CSATHRDFNQETQYF.

In this sample, this clonotype turned up many times. The gene calls are TRBV7-2 and TRBJ1-2; no definite D call. The CDR3 runs to 15 residues. Germline V lookup: CDR1 SGHTA, CDR2 FQGNSA. Trimming took off 1 base at V and 2 bases at J, with 11 bases between the two ends. Here the CDR3 DNA reads TGTGCCAGCAGCTTAGGGCTGAGGATGAACTATGGCTACACCTTC. It specifies CASSLGLRMNYGYTF.

This clonotype was detected only a few times. This sequence joins TRBV5-1 and TRBJ2-7, with unresolved D. The CDR3 length is 18 residues. Trimming removed 0 bases at V and 0 bases at J, with 19 bases between. CDR1 and CDR2 (germline): SGHRS, YFSETQ. As DNA, the CDR3 is TGCGCCAGCAGCTTGGGCCTATTAAGATCCCTGAGCTCCTACGAGCAGTACTTC. Encoded protein: CASSLGLLRSLSSYEQYF.

The rearrangement uses TRBV29-1 and TRBJ2-3; 7 nucleotides align to TRBD2. CDR1 and CDR2 from the germline V gene are SQVTM and ANQGSEA. Germline trimming cut 3 bases from V and 1 base from J; bases unmatched to any gene: 4. The CDR3 has 14 amino acids. CDR3 residues: CSVEGGGGTDTQYF. In nucleotides, the CDR3 is TGCAGCGTTGAGGGGGGGGGGGGCACAGATACGCAGTATTTT.

The V and J genes are TRBV7-9 and TRBJ2-4, with 7 positions matching TRBD1. Trimming at V came to 5 bases and at J to 8 bases, leaving 24 bases not matched to a gene. There are 19 residues in the CDR3. CDR1 and CDR2 (germline): SEHNR, FQNEAQ (reference sequence). The CDR3 region has the DNA TGTGCCAGCAGCCCTTACTACGAGGACAGGTCCTCTTTGGGGGACATTCAGTACTTC. Protein sequence: CASSPYYEDRSSLGDIQYF.

The CDR3 loop reads CASSSGQGLPSYNEQFF. The CDR3 DNA is TGTGCCAGCAGCTCGGGACAGGGTCTTCCCTCCTACAATGAGCAGTTCTTC. V gene TRBV7-2 combines with J gene TRBJ2-1; TRBD1 matches 9 bases. With 4 bases clipped from V and 0 bases from J, the junction kept 7 bases outside the gene matches. From germline, CDR1 is SGHTA and CDR2 FQGNSA. This CDR3 comprises 17 residues.

The rearrangement joins TRBV7-6 to TRBJ2-7, with unresolved D. V was clipped by 1 base and J by 3 bases, with 13 bases between them. In germline, CDR1 is SGHVS, CDR2 FNYEAQ. The CDR3 covers 15 residues. This CDR3 is CASSLDLVRDYEQYF. The DNA of the CDR3 is TGTGCCAGCAGCTTAGATTTGGTAAGGGACTACGAGCAGTACTTC.

This clonotype has a handful of counts. The CDR3 loop is CSAPAARSQETQYF. The CDR3 coding sequence is TGCAGTGCCCCGGCGGCGCGGAGCCAAGAGACCCAGTACTTC. The rearrangement links TRBV20-1 to TRBJ2-5, with unresolved D. Germline CDR1 and CDR2: DFQATT and SNEGSKA (reference sequence). V lost 6 bases and J 1 base, leaving 15 bases between the germline ends. The length of the CDR3 is 14 residues.

This chain joins TRBV7-2 and TRBJ2-1; D is unresolved. Germline V gives CDR1 SGHTA, CDR2 FQGNSA. The germline V and J ends were trimmed by 1 base and 1 base, with 8 bases remaining between them. The CDR3 runs 15 residues. The CDR3: CASSLEGRSYNEQFF. CDR3 coding DNA: TGTGCCAGCAGCTTAGAGGGCCGGTCCTACAATGAGCAGTTCTTC.

In its sample, this clonotype was seen a few times. J is TRBJ2-7 and V is TRBV6-1; 7 positions match TRBD1. The CDR3 spans 14 residues. V gave up 5 bases and J gave up 5 bases; unmatched junction bases: 9. Germline V gives CDR1 MNHNS, CDR2 SASEGT. CDR3 sequence reads: CASSRPGQMNEQYF. The CDR3 DNA follows: TGTGCCAGCAGTAGACCGGGACAGATGAACGAGCAGTACTTC.

This clonotype was observed at least ten times. Germline and junction disagree at one end, which may indicate a read error. The V gene is TRBV30, the J gene TRBJ2-1; 12 nucleotides agree with TRBD1. Germline V CDR1 and CDR2: GTSNPN, SVGIG (reference sequence). The CDR3 extends over 12 amino acids. CDR3 in DNA: TGTGCCTTTGGGACAGGGGGCAATGGGCAGTTCTTC. It specifies CAFGTGGNGQFF.

This clonotype turned up a few times. This rearrangement joins TRBV5-6 to TRBJ1-1, with D hard to call. V lost 0 bases, J lost 3 bases, and 15 bases lay in between. There are 16 residues in the CDR3. From germline, CDR1 is SGHDT and CDR2 YYEEEE. CDR3 loop: CASSLDVFEDDTEAFF. The CDR3 DNA is TGTGCCAGCAGCTTGGATGTATTTGAAGACGACACTGAAGCTTTCTTT.

This clonotype was seen a handful of times. The chain links TRBV16 to TRBJ2-3; D is ambiguous. The CDR3 covers 13 residues. Germline lookup yields CDR1 KGHSY and CDR2 FQNENV. The V gene lost 0 bases and the J gene lost 6 bases, with 7 bases spanning the gap. CDR3 sequence: CASSQSRFDTQYF. Here the CDR3 DNA reads TGTGCCAGCAGCCAATCGAGGTTCGATACGCAGTATTTT.

This clonotype was observed many times. The CDR3 region is CASSLGTSGIYEQYF. The CDR3 DNA is TGTGCCAGCAGCTTAGGGACTAGCGGGATCTACGAGCAGTACTTC. This sequence joins TRBV11-2 and TRBJ2-7, with 12 bases lining up with TRBD2. Germline V CDR1 and CDR2: SGHAT, FQNNGV. This CDR3 has 15 residues. After removal of 1 base from V and 3 bases from J, the junction contained 1 base not matched to a gene. The whole variable domain, filled in from reference TRBV11-2 and TRBJ2-7, reads EAGVAQSPRYKIIEKRQSVAFWCNPISGHATLYWYQQILGQGPKLLIQFQNNGVVDDSQLPKDRFSAERLKGVDSTLKIQPAKLEDSAVYLCASSLGTSGIYEQYFGPGTRLTVT.

V gene TRBV19 combines with J gene TRBJ2-1, with TRBD2 matching over 8 bases. The V gene end was trimmed by 6 bases and the J gene end by 7 bases; junction bases not matched to a gene: 8. This CDR3 region has 14 residues. The germline V gene encodes CDR1 LNHDA and CDR2 SQIVND (reference sequence). The CDR3 protein is CASRGGRGGNEQFF. The CDR3 nucleotides read TGTGCCAGTAGGGGGGGGCGCGGGGGGAATGAGCAGTTCTTC.

In this sample, this clonotype turned up a few times. Just one base apart from a much larger clone, this may be a read error. The V gene is TRBV28, the J gene TRBJ1-2; D not certain. The CDR3 runs to 14 residues. The germline V gene has CDR1 MDHEN and CDR2 SYDVKM. CDR3 region: CASSQKKIYGGYAF. In nucleotides, the CDR3 is TGTGCCAGCAGCCAAAAGAAGATCTACGGTGGCTACGCCTTC.

Note on this clonotype: A read error may be the cause here, since a much bigger clone is one base away. As the CDR3 is not closed by the conserved phenylalanine or tryptophan, this likely results from a read error. The rearrangement uses TRBV24-1 and TRBJ2-3; D possibly corresponds to TRBD1 (5 bases). With 4 bases removed from V and 0 bases from J, the gap between germline ends came to 13 bases. The CDR3 is made up of 16 amino acids. Germline-derived CDR1 and CDR2 are KGHDR and SFDVKD. CDR3 sequence: CATSDYQGSSTDTQYC. In DNA form, the CDR3 reads TGTGCCACCAGTGACTACCAGGGTTCGAGCACAGATACGCAGTATTGT.

This clonotype was seen repeatedly, ten times or more. The rearrangement joins TRBV12-3 or TRBV12-4 to TRBJ2-5; 8 bases align to TRBD2. This CDR3 spans 17 amino acids. Trimming cost V 4 bases and J 1 base; bases outside gene matches: 11. CDR3 sequence (DNA): TGTGCCAGCAGTTCCCAGCGGCTAGCGGGTACCCAAGAGACCCAGTACTTC. Residues: CASSSQRLAGTQETQYF.

In this sample, this clonotype turned up a few times. The CDR3 loop reads CAIGGVGGSYEQYF. In nucleotides, the CDR3 is TGTGCCATCGGGGGAGTCGGGGGTTCCTACGAGCAGTACTTC. This chain connects TRBV10-3 to TRBJ2-7; TRBD2 is a possible D gene (6 bases). This CDR3 contains 14 residues. V was clipped by 8 bases and J by 1 base, with 15 bases between them. CDR1 is ENHRY and CDR2 is SYGVKD in the germline V gene.

The table lists this clonotype with a few counts. This clone may be a read error of a much larger clone one base away. This chain links TRBV10-3 with TRBJ2-3; a weak D match, TRBD1 (6 bases). Germline-derived CDR1 and CDR2 are ENHRY and SYGVKD. The CDR3 runs 14 residues. For the CDR3, the DNA is TGTGCCATCAGTGATTCCCGAGGGGGAGATGCGCAGTATTTT. This translates into CAISDSRGGDAQYF.

A remark on this clonotype: The junction shows a germline mismatch at one end, possibly a read error. This chain uses TRBV6-2 or TRBV6-3 with TRBJ1-2; D unresolved. Germline V lookup: CDR1 MNHEY, CDR2 SVGEGT. The CDR3 loop spans 13 amino acids. In DNA, the CDR3 is TGTGCCAGCAGTCCCCTGGATTTCTATAGCTACACCTTC. The encoded protein is CASSPLDFYSYTF.

In this sample, this clonotype turned up a few times. The V call is TRBV3-1, the J call TRBJ1-2; D call uncertain. CDR3 length: 12 amino acids. Germline V lookup: CDR1 LGHDT, CDR2 YNNKEL (reference sequence). V lost 1 base, J lost 8 bases, and 8 bases lay in between. Written as DNA, the CDR3 is TGTGCCAGCAGCCAAGGGGCAGACGGCTACACCTTC. It translates to CASSQGADGYTF.

This clonotype was counted many times. The chain uses TRBV5-1 and TRBJ1-2, with D unresolved. V gave up 1 base and J gave up 7 bases, with 11 bases separating them. CDR1 is SGHRS and CDR2 is YFSETQ in the germline V gene. CDR3 size: 13 residues. The CDR3: CASSLFQDSGYTF. CDR3 in DNA: TGCGCCAGCAGCTTGTTCCAGGACTCTGGCTACACCTTC.

This clonotype came up a few times. The chain carries TRBV6-1 and TRBJ2-5, with D perhaps matching TRBD1 (5 bases). V was clipped by 2 bases and J by 2 bases, with 15 bases between them. Germline CDR1 and CDR2: MNHNS and SASEGT. The CDR3 length is 16 residues. CDR3 amino acids: CASSEFLLGQQETQYF. The CDR3 DNA follows: TGTGCCAGCAGTGAATTTCTTTTGGGGCAACAAGAGACCCAGTACTTC.

This clonotype was detected many times. Written as DNA, the CDR3 is TGTGCCAGCAGCCAAGCGACGTGGGCTTCCTACGAGCAGTACTTC. Encoded protein: CASSQATWASYEQYF. This chain joins TRBV2 and TRBJ2-7; D remains ambiguous. CDR3 size: 15 residues. Germline V gene sequence: CDR1 SNHLY, CDR2 FYNNEI. Deletions cut 6 bases from V and 1 base from J, with 16 bases between.